Here is one T cell receptor (beta chain) with its context. Its antigen is as yet unknown. This record belongs to a study of shared clonotypes between healthy human individuals. Several immunoSEQ plates received, in even portions, the genomic DNA of each subset. Sequenced by immunoSEQ multiplex PCR; TCRdb stores in-frame clones only, minus some. The data contain about 820,000 clones, around 92% of them singletons. V was trimmed by 1 base and J by 5 bases, leaving 0 bases between them. Germline V lookup: CDR1 WSHSY, CDR2 SAAADI. CDR3 length: 11 residues. The naive CD8 population came from CD45RO-negative cells selected for CCR7, without terminally differentiated effector memory CD45RA+ cells. General study results and limits: Non-shared clonotypes were found to have lower generation probabilities than the clonotypes that were shared by all four of the sorted-subset donors.

The chain carries TRBV10-2 and TRBJ2-1; D is ambiguous. The source material was naive CD8+ T cells sorted from blood. The receptor was derived from a man aged 25-45 years in good health. CDR3 sequence (DNA): TGCGCCAGCAGTGAGTACAATGAGCAGTTCTTC. It translates to CASSEYNEQFF.